This entry features one TCR beta chain sequence. The data originate from a study of OX40 agonist ivuxolimab in advanced cancers. V was pared by 7 bases and J by 7 bases, with 5 bases of the junction left unmatched. The CDR3 length is 12 residues. Germline CDR1 reads MNHEY; CDR2 reads SVGAGI. Profiling relied on immunoSEQ multiplex PCR, and the TCRdb table lists in-frame clones only, not all of them. In the table there are some 80,000 clones, nearly 95% of which are singletons. The sample in question was CD4+ or CD8+ T cells sorted from blood, obtained in a trial of the OX40 agonist ivuxolimab. The V gene is TRBV6-5, the J gene TRBJ1-1; 8 nucleotides line up with TRBD1. The TCR originated in an adult with an advanced solid tumor such as melanoma, head and neck, liver or kidney cancer. The CDR3 reads CASKTGGVEAFF. For the CDR3, the DNA is TGTGCCAGCAAAACAGGGGGGGTTGAAGCTTTCTTT.